This TCR beta chain was obtained from a study of shared clonotypes between healthy human individuals. Study observations and caveats: Collection of samples was limited to blood; tissue repertoires likely differ.

Germline assignment: CDR1 MNHNY and CDR2 SVGAGI (reference sequence). The CDR3 totals 16 residues. Losses at the gene ends were 0 bases for V and 6 bases for J; bases not matched to a gene: 4. TCRdb's table, derived via immunoSEQ multiplex PCR, lists solely in-frame clones and lacks some. The sample consists of about 700,000 clones, roughly 70% of them appearing once. About this clone: Its antigen is undetermined.

The sample consisted of memory CD4+ T cells sorted from blood. This sample's subset: CD45RA-negative fraction. The chain combines TRBV6-6 with TRBJ2-3; 12 bases fit TRBD1. The TCR comes from a woman in her twenties or thirties in good health. CDR3 in amino acids: CASSYSGTGGADTQYF. The CDR3 region has the DNA TGTGCCAGCAGTTACTCGGGGACAGGGGGCGCGGATACGCAGTATTTT.